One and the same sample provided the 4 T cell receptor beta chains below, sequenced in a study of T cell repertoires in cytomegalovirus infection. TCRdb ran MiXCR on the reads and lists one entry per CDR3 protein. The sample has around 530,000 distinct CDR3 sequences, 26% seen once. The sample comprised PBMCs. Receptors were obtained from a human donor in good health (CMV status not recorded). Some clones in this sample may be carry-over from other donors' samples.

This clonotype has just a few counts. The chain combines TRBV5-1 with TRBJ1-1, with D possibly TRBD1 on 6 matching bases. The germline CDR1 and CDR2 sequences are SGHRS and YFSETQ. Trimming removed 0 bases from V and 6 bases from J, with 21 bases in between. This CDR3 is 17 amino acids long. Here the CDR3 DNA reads TGCGCCAGCAGCTTGGTGCCGGACAGTTTCCTAAGTTCTGAAGCTTTCTTT. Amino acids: CASSLVPDSFLSSEAFF.

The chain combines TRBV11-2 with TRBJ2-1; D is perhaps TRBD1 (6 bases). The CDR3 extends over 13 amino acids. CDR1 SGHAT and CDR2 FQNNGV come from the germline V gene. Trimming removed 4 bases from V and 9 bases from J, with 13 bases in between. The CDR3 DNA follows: TGTGCCAGCAGCTCTGATAGGGGGTTTGAGCAGTTCTTC. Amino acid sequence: CASSSDRGFEQFF.

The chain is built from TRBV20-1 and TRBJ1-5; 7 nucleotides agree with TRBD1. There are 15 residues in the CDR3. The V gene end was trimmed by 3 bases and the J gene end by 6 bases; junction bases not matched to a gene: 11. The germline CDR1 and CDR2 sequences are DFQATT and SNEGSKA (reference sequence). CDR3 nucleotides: TGCAGTGCTAGTACGGGACAGTCCGTTTTTCAGCCCCAGCATTTT. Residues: CSASTGQSVFQPQHF.

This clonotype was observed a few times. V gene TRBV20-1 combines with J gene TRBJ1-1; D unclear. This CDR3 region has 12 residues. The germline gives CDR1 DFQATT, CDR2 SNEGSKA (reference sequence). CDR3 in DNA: TGCAGCTACCCGTTGGTGGACACTGAAGCTTTCTTT. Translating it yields CSYPLVDTEAFF.